This T cell receptor (beta chain) was observed in a study of blood T cell repertoires in COVID-19. The ends were cut back, 6 bases at V and 9 bases at J, with 12 bases in the middle. Germline assignment: CDR1 MDHEN and CDR2 SYDVKM. The length of the CDR3 is 13 residues. The data were produced by immunoSEQ multiplex PCR, yet TCRdb's version contains in-frame clones alone and is incomplete. The table has over 110,000 clones, over 70% seen once; the top ten hold 1.7%. Source material: peripheral blood. This receptor was obtained from a woman aged 50 to 60 with acute or convalescent COVID-19. The chain has TRBV28 and TRBJ1-6; D remains ambiguous. In DNA, the CDR3 is TGTGCCAGCAGGGGCCTCCGCAGTTCACCCCTCCACTTT. Translation gives CASRGLRSSPLHF.